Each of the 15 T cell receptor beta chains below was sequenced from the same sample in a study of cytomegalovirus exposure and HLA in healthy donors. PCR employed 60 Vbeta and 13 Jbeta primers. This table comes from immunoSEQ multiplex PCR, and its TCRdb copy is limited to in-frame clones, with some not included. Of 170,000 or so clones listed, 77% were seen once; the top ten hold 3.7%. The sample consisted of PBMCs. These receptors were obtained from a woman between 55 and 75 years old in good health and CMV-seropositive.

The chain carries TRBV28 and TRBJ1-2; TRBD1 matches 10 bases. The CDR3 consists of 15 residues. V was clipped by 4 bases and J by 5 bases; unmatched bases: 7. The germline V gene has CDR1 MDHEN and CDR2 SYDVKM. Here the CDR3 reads CASSSRDRGSYGYTF. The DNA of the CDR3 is TGTGCCAGCAGTTCGCGGGACAGGGGTAGTTATGGCTACACCTTC.

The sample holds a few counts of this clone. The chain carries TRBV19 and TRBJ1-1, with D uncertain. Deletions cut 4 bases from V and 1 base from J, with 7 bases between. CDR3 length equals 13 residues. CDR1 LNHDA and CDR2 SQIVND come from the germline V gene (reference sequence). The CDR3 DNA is TGTGCCAGTAGTAGTTCAGGGAACACTGAAGCTTTCTTT. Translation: CASSSSGNTEAFF.

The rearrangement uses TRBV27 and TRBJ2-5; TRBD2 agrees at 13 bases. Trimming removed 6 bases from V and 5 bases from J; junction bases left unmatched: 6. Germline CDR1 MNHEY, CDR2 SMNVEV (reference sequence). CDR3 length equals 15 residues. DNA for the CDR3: TGTGCCAGCAGGCCGGGACTAGCGGGGTTGGAGACCCAGTACTTC. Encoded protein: CASRPGLAGLETQYF.

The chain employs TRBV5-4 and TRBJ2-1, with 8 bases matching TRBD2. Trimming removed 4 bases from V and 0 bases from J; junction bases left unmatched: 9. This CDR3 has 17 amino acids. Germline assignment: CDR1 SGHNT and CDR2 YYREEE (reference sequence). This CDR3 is CASSTPSGGGSYNEQFF. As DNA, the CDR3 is TGTGCCAGCAGCACCCCCAGCGGGGGCGGCTCCTACAATGAGCAGTTCTTC. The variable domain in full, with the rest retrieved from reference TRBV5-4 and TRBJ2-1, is ETGVTQSPTHLIKTRGQQVTLRCSSQSGHNTVSWYQQALGQGPQFIFQYYREEENGRGNFPPRFSGLQFPNYSSELNVNALELDDSALYLCASSTPSGGGSYNEQFFGPGTRLTVL.

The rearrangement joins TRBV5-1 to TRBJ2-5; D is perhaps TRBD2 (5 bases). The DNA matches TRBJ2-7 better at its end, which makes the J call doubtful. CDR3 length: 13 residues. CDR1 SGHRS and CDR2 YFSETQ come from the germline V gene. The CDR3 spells CASSFEGRYEQYF. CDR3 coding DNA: TGCGCCAGCAGCTTTGAGGGCCGCTACGAGCAGTACTTC.

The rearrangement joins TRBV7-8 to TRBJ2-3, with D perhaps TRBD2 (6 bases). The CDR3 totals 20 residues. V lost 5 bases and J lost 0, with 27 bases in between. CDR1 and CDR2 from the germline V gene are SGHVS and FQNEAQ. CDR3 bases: TGTGCCAGCAGCATCCGACTCAGGCTAGCGCGAACCTCTAGCACAGATACGCAGTATTTT. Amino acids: CASSIRLRLARTSSTDTQYF.

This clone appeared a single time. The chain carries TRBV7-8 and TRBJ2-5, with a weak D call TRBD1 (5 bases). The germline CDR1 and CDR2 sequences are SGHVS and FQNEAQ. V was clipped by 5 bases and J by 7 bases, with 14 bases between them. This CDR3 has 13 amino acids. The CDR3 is CASSLDIGATQYF. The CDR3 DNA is TGTGCCAGCAGCCTGGACATAGGGGCGACCCAGTACTTC.

The CDR3 sequence: CAISVQVSNQPQHF. CDR3 coding DNA: TGTGCCATCAGCGTTCAGGTTAGCAATCAGCCCCAGCATTTT. The rearrangement links TRBV10-3 to TRBJ1-5, with unresolved D. Trimming stripped 6 bases from V and 0 bases from J, with 9 bases between. Germline values: CDR1 ENHRY, CDR2 SYGVKD. The CDR3 is 14 residues long.

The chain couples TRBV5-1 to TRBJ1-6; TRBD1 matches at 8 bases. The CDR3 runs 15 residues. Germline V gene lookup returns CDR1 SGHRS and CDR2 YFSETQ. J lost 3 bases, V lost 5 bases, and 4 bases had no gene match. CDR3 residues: CASRGQGDYNSPLHF. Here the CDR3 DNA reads TGCGCCAGCAGAGGACAGGGCGACTATAATTCACCCCTCCACTTT.

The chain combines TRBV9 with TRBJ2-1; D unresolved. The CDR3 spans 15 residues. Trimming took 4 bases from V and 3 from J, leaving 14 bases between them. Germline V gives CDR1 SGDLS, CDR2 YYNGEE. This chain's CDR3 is CASSRQTGYYNEQFF. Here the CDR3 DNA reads TGTGCCAGCAGCCGTCAGACTGGCTACTACAATGAGCAGTTCTTC.

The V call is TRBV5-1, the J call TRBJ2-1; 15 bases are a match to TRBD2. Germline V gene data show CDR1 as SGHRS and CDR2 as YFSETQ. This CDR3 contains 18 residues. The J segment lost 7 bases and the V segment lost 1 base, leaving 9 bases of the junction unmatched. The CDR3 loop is CASSLTSGLAGGWNEQFF. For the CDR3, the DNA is TGCGCCAGCAGCTTGACCTCGGGACTAGCGGGGGGTTGGAATGAGCAGTTCTTC.

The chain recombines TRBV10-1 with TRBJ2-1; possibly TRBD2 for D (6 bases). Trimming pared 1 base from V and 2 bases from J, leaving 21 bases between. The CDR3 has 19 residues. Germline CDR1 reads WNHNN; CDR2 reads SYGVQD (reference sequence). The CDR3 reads CASSEFSPTSPLAYNEQFF. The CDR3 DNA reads TGCGCCAGCAGTGAGTTTTCCCCCACTAGCCCCCTTGCCTACAATGAGCAGTTCTTC.

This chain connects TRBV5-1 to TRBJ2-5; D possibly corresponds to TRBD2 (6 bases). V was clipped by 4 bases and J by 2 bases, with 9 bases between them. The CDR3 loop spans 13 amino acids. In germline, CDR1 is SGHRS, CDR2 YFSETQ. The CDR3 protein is CASSRGTQETQYF. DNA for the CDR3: TGCGCCAGCAGCCGCGGGACGCAAGAGACCCAGTACTTC.

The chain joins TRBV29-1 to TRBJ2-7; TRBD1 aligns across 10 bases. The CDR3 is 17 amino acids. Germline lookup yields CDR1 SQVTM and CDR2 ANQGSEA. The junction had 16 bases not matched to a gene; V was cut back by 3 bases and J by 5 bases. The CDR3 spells CSVDRPGMGTGAHEQYF. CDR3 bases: TGCAGCGTTGACCGCCCCGGTATGGGGACAGGGGCCCACGAGCAGTACTTC.

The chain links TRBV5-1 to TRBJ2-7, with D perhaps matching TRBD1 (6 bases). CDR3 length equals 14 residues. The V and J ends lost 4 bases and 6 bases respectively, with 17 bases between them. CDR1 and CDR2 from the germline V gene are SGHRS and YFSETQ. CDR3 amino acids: CASSRDTPGSEQYF. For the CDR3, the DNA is TGCGCCAGCAGCCGGGACACTCCAGGTAGCGAGCAGTACTTC.